The rows below give T cell receptor beta chains drawn from one sample of a study of cytomegalovirus exposure and HLA in healthy donors. Profiled with immunoSEQ multiplex PCR; TCRdb holds only in-frame clones, not every one. The table includes about 220,000 clones, around four fifths detected once. The source material was PBMCs. These receptors were taken from a boy aged 2 to 10 in good health and CMV-seronegative. CDR3s include the opening cysteine and the closing phenylalanine or tryptophan. D genes are given only for firm matches. Some rows have no size entry. The others give once, few or many, or a class for an expanded clone.

v_call	d_call	j_call	clone_size	cdr3_aa	cdr3_nt
TRBV5-1	TRBD1	TRBJ2-7	NA	CASWDRISYEQYF	TGCGCCAGCTGGGACAGAATCTCCTACGAGCAGTACTTC
TRBV18	NA	TRBJ2-1	NA	CASSPTTDKLLQPRNRQFF	TGTGCCAGCTCACCAACGACAGATAAACTTCTACAACCGAGGAATAGGCAGTTCTTC
TRBV5-6	TRBD1	TRBJ1-3	NA	CASSLDQGAVQDTIYF	TGTGCCAGCAGCTTGGACCAGGGGGCCGTCCAAGACACCATATATTTT
TRBV7-9	TRBD1	TRBJ2-5	NA	CASSPGQGGTQYF	TGTGCCAGCAGCCCTGGACAGGGTGGGACCCAGTACTTC
TRBV2	TRBD1	TRBJ2-1	NA	CASRVTGGNYNEQFF	TGTGCCAGCAGGGTGACAGGGGGAAATTACAATGAGCAGTTCTTC
TRBV9	NA	TRBJ2-7	NA	CASSKDRSSYEQYF	TGTGCCAGCAGCAAAGACAGGAGCTCCTACGAGCAGTACTTC
TRBV9	TRBD2	TRBJ2-1	NA	CASSVGGGAYNEQFF	TGTGCCAGCAGCGTAGGCGGGGGGGCCTACAATGAGCAGTTCTTC
TRBV29-1	NA	TRBJ1-2	NA	CSVAAAYGYTF	TGCAGCGTTGCGGCAGCGTATGGCTACACCTTC
TRBV7-9	NA	TRBJ1-1	few	CASSLGGQTAFF	TGTGCCAGCAGCTTAGGGGGGCAGACGGCTTTCTTT
TRBV19	NA	TRBJ1-3	NA	CASTHLHRSSGNTIYF	TGTGCCAGTACTCACTTACACCGGAGCTCTGGAAACACCATATATTTT
TRBV7-8	TRBD1	TRBJ2-1	NA	CASSPRQGNNEQFF	TGTGCCAGCAGCCCCCGACAGGGTAACAATGAGCAGTTCTTC
TRBV6-5	TRBD2	TRBJ2-7	NA	CASSFGGGQYF	TGTGCCAGCAGTTTTGGCGGGGGGCAGTACTTC
TRBV19	NA	TRBJ2-7	once	CASSGPYEQYF	TGTGCCAGTAGTGGCCCCTACGAGCAGTACTTC
TRBV9	TRBD1	TRBJ2-2	NA	CASSVGTESNTGELFF	TGTGCCAGCAGCGTGGGGACAGAGTCGAACACCGGGGAGCTGTTTTTT
TRBV10-3	TRBD2	TRBJ2-7	NA	CAISESSGLAGVEQYF	TGTGCCATCAGTGAGTCGAGTGGACTAGCGGGGGTAGAGCAGTACTTC
TRBV7-2	TRBD2	TRBJ2-1	NA	CASSGLAGPYNEQFF	TGTGCCAGCAGCGGACTAGCGGGCCCCTACAATGAGCAGTTCTTC
TRBV5-1	NA	TRBJ1-4	NA	CASSLGVVNEKLFF	TGCGCCAGCAGCTTGGGAGTAGTTAATGAAAAACTGTTTTTT
TRBV30	NA	TRBJ1-2	once	CAQRPGDYHGYTF	TGTGCCCAGAGACCAGGCGACTACCATGGCTACACCTTC
TRBV5-4	NA	TRBJ1-2	NA	CASSRTGTRREGYTF	TGTGCCAGCAGCCGCACCGGGACGCGGAGGGAAGGCTACACCTTC
TRBV7-8	TRBD1	TRBJ1-5	once	CASSDQDRSEYQPQHF	TGTGCCAGCAGCGACCAGGACAGGTCGGAATATCAGCCCCAGCATTTT
TRBV5-4	NA	TRBJ2-7	NA	CASRDSGYEQYF	TGTGCCAGCAGGGATAGCGGATACGAGCAGTACTTC
TRBV6-6	NA	TRBJ2-3	NA	CASSSVSPTDTQYF	TGTGCCAGCAGCTCTGTCAGTCCCACAGATACGCAGTATTTT